The present TCR beta chain was sequenced within a study of blood T cell repertoires in COVID-19. Whole-study context: Acute and convalescent COVID-19 samples came from the United States, Italy and Spain.

Seattle patient enrollment occurred during active infection, with longitudinal follow-up thereafter. Per the original data handling: Nucleated cell number was recorded as an estimate derived from reference gene primer amplification. Using immunoSEQ multiplex PCR, the repertoire was profiled, and TCRdb retains in-frame clones only, with some absent. Clonal size and the V and J genes are those of that table, whereas D and trimming came from the DNA. The sample carries about 290,000 clones, roughly 90% recorded once. Trimming removed 3 bases at V and 8 bases at J, with 14 bases between. Germline loops: CDR1 SGHRS, CDR2 YFSETQ. CDR3 length: 13 residues.

The chain has TRBV5-1 and TRBJ1-2; a weak D match, TRBD1 (6 bases). This TCR was recovered from a woman in her 30s with COVID-19, enrolled during active disease. Specimen: peripheral blood. CDR3 DNA: TGCGCCAGCAGCTCCCAAACAGGGAACGGCTACACCTTC. It translates to CASSSQTGNGYTF.